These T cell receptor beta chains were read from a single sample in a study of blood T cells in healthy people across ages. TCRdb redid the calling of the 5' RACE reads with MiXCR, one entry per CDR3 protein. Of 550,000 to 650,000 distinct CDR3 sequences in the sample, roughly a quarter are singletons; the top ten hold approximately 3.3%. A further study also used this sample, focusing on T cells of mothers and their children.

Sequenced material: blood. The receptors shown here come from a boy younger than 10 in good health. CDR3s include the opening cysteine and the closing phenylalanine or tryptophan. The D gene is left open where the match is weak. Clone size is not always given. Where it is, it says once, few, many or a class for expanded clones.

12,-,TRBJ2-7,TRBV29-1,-,CSVVERSYEQYF,TGCAGCGTTGTGGAACGGTCCTACGAGCAGTACTTC
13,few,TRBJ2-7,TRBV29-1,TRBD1,CSVSPGQGHEQYF,TGCAGCGTTTCTCCGGGACAGGGTCACGAGCAGTACTTC
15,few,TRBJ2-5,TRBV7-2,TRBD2,CASSLAAGGAIRQYF,TGTGCCAGCAGCTTAGCGGCGGGGGGGGCCATACGCCAGTACTTC
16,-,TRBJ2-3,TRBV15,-,CATSRDAFPLPGTQYF,TGTGCCACCAGCAGAGATGCGTTTCCCCTTCCGGGGACGCAGTATTTT
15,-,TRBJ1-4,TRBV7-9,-,CASSLAPGWDEKLFF,TGTGCCAGCAGCTTAGCCCCGGGTTGGGATGAAAAACTGTTTTTT
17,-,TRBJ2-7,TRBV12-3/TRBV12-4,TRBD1,CASSEHTGTGGLYEQYF,TGTGCCAGCAGTGAACACACCGGGACAGGGGGATTGTACGAGCAGTACTTC
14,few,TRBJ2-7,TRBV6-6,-,CASSKQGGGYEQYF,TGTGCCAGCAGTAAACAGGGGGGGGGCTACGAGCAGTACTTC
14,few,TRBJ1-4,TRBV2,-,CASSAGTTNEKLFF,TGTGCCAGCAGTGCGGGTACAACTAATGAAAAACTGTTTTTT
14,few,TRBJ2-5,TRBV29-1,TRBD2,CSVGTSGTWETQYF,TGCAGCGTCGGGACTAGCGGGACATGGGAGACCCAGTACTTC
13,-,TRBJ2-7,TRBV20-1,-,CSASRKSGYEQYF,TGCAGTGCTAGTAGGAAATCGGGCTACGAGCAGTACTTC
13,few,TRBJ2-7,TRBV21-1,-,CASSANIAYEQYF,TGTGCCAGCAGCGCCAATATAGCCTACGAGCAGTACTTC
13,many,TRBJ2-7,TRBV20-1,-,CSARGRGFDEQYF,TGCAGTGCTAGAGGGCGGGGATTTGACGAGCAGTACTTC
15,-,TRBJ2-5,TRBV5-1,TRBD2,CASSLVAGHKETQYF,TGCGCCAGCAGCTTGGTAGCGGGACACAAAGAGACCCAGTACTTC